These 9 T cell receptor beta chains were all obtained from the same sample, sequenced in a study of blood T cells in healthy people across ages. Next came a second PCR, run for about 7 to 11 cycles, which used a sample-barcoded 5' primer along with a J-beta primer mix. TCRdb reprocessed the 5' RACE reads via MiXCR and lists one record per CDR3 protein. This table holds about 780,000 distinct CDR3 sequences, approximately 59% found once. The specimen sequenced was blood. These receptors were collected from a man under 40 in good health.

The chain has TRBV7-6 and TRBJ2-5; D ambiguous. The V and J ends lost 3 bases and 13 bases respectively, with 15 bases between them. The length of the CDR3 is 12 residues. The V gene's germline CDR1 is SGHVS and CDR2 FNYEAQ. In DNA, the CDR3 is TGTGCCAGCAGCTTGGACCCAAAAATATTGTACTTC. Protein sequence: CASSLDPKILYF.

The J gene is TRBJ2-1, the V gene TRBV6-5, with 8 bases aligning to TRBD2. V shed 7 bases, J shed 4 bases, and the junction held 3 bases outside the gene matches. Germline CDR1 and CDR2: MNHEY and SVGAGI. CDR3 size: 13 residues. CDR3 residues: CASTGGGYNEQFF. The CDR3, as DNA: TGTGCCAGCACGGGAGGGGGGTACAATGAGCAGTTCTTC.

With respect to this clonotype: A single base separates this from a much larger clone, so it may be a read error. The J gene is TRBJ1-1, the V gene TRBV7-2, with D hard to call. Germline CDR1 and CDR2: SGHTA and FQGNSA. This CDR3 has 13 residues. The CDR3 sequence is CAGRYTWNTEAFF. The CDR3 bases are TGTGCCGGCAGATATACTTGGAACACTGAAGCTTTCTTT.

This chain connects TRBV4-3 to TRBJ1-6, with a tentative D call TRBD1 (6 bases). The CDR3 loop spans 16 amino acids. Germline loops: CDR1 LGHNA, CDR2 YSLEER. V lost 3 bases to trimming and J lost 9 bases, with 18 bases between them. CDR3 protein: CASSQTQQGGVSPLHF. DNA for the CDR3: TGCGCCAGCAGCCAGACCCAACAGGGTGGGGTTTCACCCCTCCACTTT.

This chain connects TRBV7-2 to TRBJ2-1, with 7 bases matching TRBD1. Germline assignment: CDR1 SGHTA and CDR2 FQGNSA. Trimming cost V 5 bases and J 8 bases; bases outside gene matches: 9. The CDR3 loop spans 14 amino acids. The CDR3 DNA is TGTGCCAGCAGCGACTACAGGGGTTTCGATGAGCAGTTCTTC. Amino acid sequence: CASSDYRGFDEQFF.

The chain couples TRBV12-3 or TRBV12-4 to TRBJ1-5, with D hard to call. The CDR3 spans 14 residues. Trimming took 6 bases from V and 2 from J, leaving 11 bases between them. CDR3 sequence reads: CASSQEYGNQPQHF. CDR3 DNA: TGTGCCAGCAGCCAAGAGTACGGCAATCAGCCCCAGCATTTT.

The chain is built from TRBV2 and TRBJ1-2; 10 nucleotides agree with TRBD1. Per the germline V gene, CDR1 is SNHLY and CDR2 is FYNNEI. The V gene end was trimmed by 11 bases and the J gene end by 3 bases; junction bases not matched to a gene: 12. The CDR3 consists of 15 residues. The DNA for the CDR3 is TGTGCCTACCCGGGACAGGGGACTACTGACTATGGCTACACCTTC. Encoded protein: CAYPGQGTTDYGYTF.

This clonotype was observed a few times. The rearrangement uses TRBV29-1 and TRBJ2-7; D perhaps matches TRBD1 (5 bases). This CDR3 has 13 residues. V was clipped by 4 bases and J by 5 bases, with 15 bases between them. Germline V gene sequence: CDR1 SQVTM, CDR2 ANQGSEA. The CDR3 sequence: CSVVGRVVHEQYF. The CDR3 region has the DNA TGCAGCGTTGTAGGCAGGGTTGTCCACGAGCAGTACTTC.

This chain links TRBV12-3 or TRBV12-4 with TRBJ1-2; unclear D gene. The V end was cut by 5 bases, the J end by 12 bases, with 13 bases between. The CDR3 totals 11 residues. The CDR3 DNA is TGTGCCAGCAGTCTATCTGGAGGTAACACCTTC. Residues: CASSLSGGNTF.